This T cell receptor (beta chain) appears in the sequencing data of a study of identical twins. Findings and caveats of the study: Beta out-of-frame sequences displayed a weaker excess of sharing between twins. Twin sharing of out-of-frame TCR alpha was underestimated by models in monozygotic pairs. Whereas memory repertoires showed no such difference, abundant cord blood beta clonotypes carried fewer insertions.

The CDR3 spans 16 residues. The V gene end was trimmed by 1 base and the J gene end by 4 bases; junction bases not matched to a gene: 5. Germline values: CDR1 MNHEY, CDR2 SMNVEV (reference sequence). cDNA carried unique molecular identifiers, and a universal primer site was added by template switching. TCRdb used MiXCR to reprocess the 5' RACE reads, holding one entry per CDR3 protein. The table has 1.5 million to 2 million distinct CDR3 sequences, about 32% seen once. This clonotype was seen repeatedly, ten times or more. Its antigen is unknown. The sequence derives from a newborn girl in good health. The specimen was cord blood. The chain carries TRBV27 and TRBJ2-5; TRBD2 matches 11 bases. The CDR3 region has the DNA TGTGCCAGCAGTTTATGGGGGACTAGCGGAACAGAGACCCAGTACTTC. Its translation is CASSLWGTSGTETQYF.